The entry that follows covers one T cell receptor (beta chain) sequence. What it recognizes is unknown. This record comes from a study of post-analysis software for immune sequencing data. Study-level background: Disease courses included relapsing-remitting, secondary progressive and progressive-relapsing multiple sclerosis.

Prepared libraries of TCR beta cDNA carried unique molecular identifiers. Each batch of about 0.95 to 11 million T cells produced 400,000 to 650,000 cDNA molecules. TCRdb independently ran MiXCR on the PCR reads; one entry per CDR3 protein. The repertoire has approximately 730,000 distinct CDR3 sequences, approximately 30% of them found once; the top ten carry approximately 0.6%. The V gene lost 3 bases and the J gene lost 3 bases, with 12 bases spanning the gap. The length of the CDR3 is 15 residues. Regarding the study as a whole: The five TRBV segments detected at higher frequency in patients than in controls included TRBV5-6, TRBV5-1 and TRBV20-1.

The sample was blood. This sequence originates from a girl between 5 and 17 years old with multiple sclerosis. This sequence joins TRBV12-3 or TRBV12-4 and TRBJ2-1; D ambiguous. The CDR3 protein is CASSFQMGGYNEQFF. Written as DNA, the CDR3 is TGTGCCAGCAGTTTCCAAATGGGCGGCTACAATGAGCAGTTCTTC.